What follows is one T cell receptor (beta chain) and its context. Antigen specificity is unknown. The entry originates in a study of T cells after yellow fever vaccination. TCRdb re-derived calls from the 5' RACE reads in MiXCR, one entry per CDR3 protein. The data contain 250,000 to 400,000 distinct CDR3 sequences, 4% to 5.5% of them seen just once; the ten biggest clones take up around 19%. V shed 1 base and J 2 bases; nucleotides not matched to a gene: 12. CDR1 KGHSH and CDR2 LQKENI come from the germline V gene. The CDR3 spans 20 residues. Study conclusions and caveats: Although most clonotypes did not, a small share appeared in both CD4 and CD8 compartments. Reappearing after the booster were most of the clones from primary vaccination (approximately 96% CD4, approximately 86% CD8).

Specimen: PBMCs, collected 15 days after the yellow fever booster vaccination. The genes are TRBV18 and TRBJ2-3; 13 bases agree with TRBD2. The clonotype was recovered from a man younger than 35 who received the YFV17D yellow fever vaccine. CDR3 loop: CASSPLGLAGAQLYTDTQYF. The CDR3 DNA reads TGTGCCAGCTCACCACTCGGACTAGCGGGGGCCCAACTGTACACAGATACGCAGTATTTT.